The source of this TCR beta chain is a study of cytomegalovirus exposure and HLA in healthy donors. Notes on the study in general: Researchers counted about 150 TCR beta chains as cytomegalovirus-associated.

It was with 60 Vbeta and 13 Jbeta primers that the PCR ran. TCRdb's table, derived via immunoSEQ multiplex PCR, lists solely in-frame clones and lacks some. Among some 150,000 clones listed, around a tenth were seen once. Between the trimmed V and J ends, which lost 2 bases and 4 bases, there was a span of 9 bases. This CDR3 spans 14 amino acids. This clone was picked up a small number of times. What it recognizes is unknown. Sequencing used PBMCs. This chain joins TRBV6-7 and TRBJ2-4; D is unresolved. TRBV6-7 is an open reading frame whose function is uncertain. This receptor was identified in a male donor in good health and CMV-seronegative. The CDR3 loop is CASSYLNRKNIQYF. The CDR3 bases are TGTGCCAGCAGTTACCTCAACAGAAAAAACATTCAGTACTTC.